This T cell receptor (beta chain) was captured by sequencing in a study of blood T cell repertoires in COVID-19 (dated by TCRdb to 2018 to 2020). About the full investigation: The collaborator samples originated in the United States, Italy and Spain and spanned the acute and convalescent phases of COVID-19. The sample metadata nearly always contained a de-identified subject ID, COVID-19 status, age in years and sex. Deeply sampled blood TCRbeta repertoires from subjects exposed to, actively infected with, or recovered from COVID-19 were included in the dataset. Where available, HLA class I and class II types were taken from metadata supplied by the sample provider and were not determined by assay-based typing. The prospective study material was composed of cDNA or gDNA derived from T cells, B-cell-depleted T cells, or PBMCs. The samples were drawn from the first 160 participants of the ongoing ImmuneRACE study and from some 1,300 subjects provided by 6 global collaborators. A freely available public database, intended as a resource for researchers studying the immune response to SARS-CoV-2, is where the repertoires were released.

Between the V and J ends, shortened by 6 bases and 7 bases respectively, the junction contains 19 bases. Sequences MNHEY (CDR1) and SVGAGI (CDR2) are obtained from the germline V gene. The CDR3 measures 15 amino acids from cysteine to phenylalanine. The DNA shown is the 45-base CDR3, in frame from base 1. This clone was seen only once. The clone's antigen remains unknown. The sample holds no much larger clone one base away, and base qualities are not on file. The immunoSEQ Assay, a bias-controlled multiplex PCR, was used to amplify TCRbeta CDR3 regions from genomic DNA. The paper's data handling went like this. The number of nucleated cells in each sample was estimated from the amplification of reference gene primers within the assay. To quantify the absolute abundance of each unique TCRbeta CDR3 rearrangement, sequence reads were collapsed and filtered. Productive Simpson clonality was computed per sample as the square root of Simpson's diversity index over productive rearrangements. The table was pulled from immuneACCESS by TCRdb, which kept in-frame rearrangements only. Such tables lose some clones; where checked, under half of the loss comes from unresolved V genes, and the rest has no known cause. V and J calls and clone size are given by that table; D and trimming were obtained from the DNA. The sample records roughly 180,000 clones, around 74% of which are singletons. The ten biggest clones cover approximately 7.7% of the sample.

In Seattle, one collaborating source enrolled patients while the infection was active and tracked those patients longitudinally over the course of disease. The collaborating institutions used their own protocols to collect whole blood in K2EDTA tubes. For TCRbeta analysis, collaborator samples were shipped as frozen whole blood, as isolated PBMCs, or as DNA extracted from either sample type. Summary of the overall study and its limitations: How much clinical and demographic metadata was included differed by source and by participant, and the metadata was provided uncurated.

This sequence originates from a woman aged 55 to 70 with COVID-19, enrolled during active disease. The sequencing input was peripheral blood. The chain couples TRBV6-5 to TRBJ2-1; a tentative D call is TRBD1 (5 bases match). The sequenced DNA is TGTGCCAGCAGCTTCGCCGGCCGGGCAGGGAATGAGCAGTTCTTC. The resulting protein is CASSFAGRAGNEQFF.